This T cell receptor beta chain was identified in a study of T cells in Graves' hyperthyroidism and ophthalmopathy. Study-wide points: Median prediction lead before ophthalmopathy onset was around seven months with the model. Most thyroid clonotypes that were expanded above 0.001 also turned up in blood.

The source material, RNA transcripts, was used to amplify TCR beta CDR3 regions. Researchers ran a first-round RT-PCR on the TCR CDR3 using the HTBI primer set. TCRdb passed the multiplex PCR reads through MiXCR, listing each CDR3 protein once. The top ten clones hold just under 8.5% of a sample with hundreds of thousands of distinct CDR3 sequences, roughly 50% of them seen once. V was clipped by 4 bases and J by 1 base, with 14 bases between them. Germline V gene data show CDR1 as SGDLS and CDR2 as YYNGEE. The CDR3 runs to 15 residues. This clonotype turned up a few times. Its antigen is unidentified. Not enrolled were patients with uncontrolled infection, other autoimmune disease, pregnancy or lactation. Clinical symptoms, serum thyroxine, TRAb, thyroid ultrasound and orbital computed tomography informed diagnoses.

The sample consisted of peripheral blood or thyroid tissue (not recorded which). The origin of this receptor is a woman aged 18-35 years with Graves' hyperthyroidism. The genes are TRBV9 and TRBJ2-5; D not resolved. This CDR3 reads CASSLPTYLQETQYF. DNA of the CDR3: TGTGCCAGCAGCCTCCCAACTTATCTCCAAGAGACCCAGTACTTC. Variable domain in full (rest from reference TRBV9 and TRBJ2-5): DSGVTQTPKHLITATGQRVTLRCSPRSGDLSVYWYQQSLDQGLQFLIQYYNGEERAKGNILERFSAQQFPDLHSELNLSSLELGDSALYFCASSLPTYLQETQYFGPGTRLLVL.